What follows are 20 T cell receptor beta chains derived from one specimen sequenced in a study of cytomegalovirus exposure and HLA in healthy donors. Researchers ran the PCR with 60 Vbeta and 13 Jbeta primers. This table comes from immunoSEQ multiplex PCR, and its TCRdb copy is limited to in-frame clones, with some not included. The sample has some 150,000 clones, roughly 80% seen once; the top ten hold about 5%. Sequencing was carried out using PBMCs. These receptor sequences come from a man aged 25 to 45 in good health and CMV-seropositive.

The CDR3 DNA sequence: TGCAGCGTCGACCAACAGGGTAAGAGGGCTAAGCAGTTCTTC. Encoded protein: CSVDQQGKRAKQFF. The chain couples TRBV29-1 to TRBJ2-1; possible D gene TRBD1, 6 bases. Germline V gene data show CDR1 as SQVTM and CDR2 as ANQGSEA. The CDR3 consists of 14 residues. The V end was cut by 6 bases, the J end by 11 bases, with 23 bases between.

The chain employs TRBV27 and TRBJ2-7, with 8 bases aligning to TRBD2. Germline V CDR1 and CDR2: MNHEY, SMNVEV (reference sequence). Trimming at V came to 4 bases and at J to 5 bases, leaving 10 bases not matched to a gene. The length of the CDR3 is 15 residues. This chain's CDR3 is CASSSGLVSFDEQYF. For the CDR3, the DNA is TGTGCCAGCAGTTCGGGACTAGTTTCGTTCGACGAGCAGTACTTC.

The V call is TRBV11-2, the J call TRBJ2-3, with 9 nucleotides matching TRBD1. The CDR3 consists of 18 residues. The germline V gene has CDR1 SGHAT and CDR2 FQNNGV. Losses at the gene ends were 0 bases for V and 4 bases for J; bases not matched to a gene: 11. Here the CDR3 DNA reads TGTGCCAGCAGCTTAGAGTTTATAGACAGGGGGTGGTCAGATACGCAGTATTTT. Its translation is CASSLEFIDRGWSDTQYF.

A single count supports this clone. The junction differs from germline at one of its ends, possibly a read error. This rearrangement joins TRBV7-9 to TRBJ1-2, with 9 positions matching TRBD1. Germline assignment: CDR1 SEHNR and CDR2 FQNEAQ (reference sequence). The CDR3 is 14 amino acids. CDR3 DNA sequence: TGTTCCAGCAGCTACACAGGGGGCGAAAGTGGCTACACCTTC. Amino acids: CSSSYTGGESGYTF.

The chain is built from TRBV2 and TRBJ2-7, with 10 positions matching TRBD2. V shed 10 bases and J 3 bases; nucleotides not matched to a gene: 3. Germline lookup yields CDR1 SNHLY and CDR2 FYNNEI. The CDR3 contains 12 residues. CDR3 protein: CATLAGDYEQYF. In DNA form, the CDR3 reads TGTGCCACCCTAGCGGGGGACTACGAGCAGTACTTC.

The chain uses TRBV19 and TRBJ2-2; 9 nucleotides align to TRBD2. Looked up from germline, CDR1 is LNHDA and CDR2 is SQIVND (reference sequence). The CDR3 runs 15 residues. V was pared by 2 bases and J by 7 bases, with 5 bases of the junction left unmatched. The CDR3 region has the DNA TGTGCCAGTAGTATAAAGGGACTAGCCGGCGGGGAGCTGTTTTTT. Encoded protein: CASSIKGLAGGELFF.

The chain links TRBV2 to TRBJ2-7; D may be TRBD2 (5 bases). In germline, CDR1 is SNHLY, CDR2 FYNNEI. V lost 6 bases to trimming and J lost 1 base, with 10 bases between them. CDR3 length: 13 amino acids. The CDR3, as DNA: TGTGCCAGCAGCTCGTCGGGGTCCTACGAGCAGTACTTC. This gives the protein CASSSSGSYEQYF.

The V call is TRBV11-1, the J call TRBJ1-5; D is undetermined. The ends were cut back, 1 base at V and 3 bases at J, with 7 bases in the middle. Germline values: CDR1 SGHAT, CDR2 FQDESV (reference sequence). This CDR3 region has 14 residues. CDR3: CASSLGPVNQPQHF. The DNA for the CDR3 is TGTGCCAGCAGCTTAGGCCCGGTCAATCAGCCCCAGCATTTT. Supplemented by reference TRBV11-1 and TRBJ1-5, the full variable domain reads EAEVAQSPRYKITEKSQAVAFWCDPISGHATLYWYRQILGQGPELLVQFQDESVVDDSQLPKDRFSAERLKGVDSTLKIQPAELGDSAMYLCASSLGPVNQPQHFGDGTRLSIL.

The V gene is TRBV18, the J gene TRBJ2-2, with 7 positions matching TRBD2. CDR3 size: 17 residues. V dropped 0 bases and J dropped 7; count of bases not matched to a gene: 11. The germline V gene encodes CDR1 KGHSH and CDR2 LQKENI. The CDR3 reads CASSPPQRGGPSGELFF. DNA of the CDR3: TGTGCCAGCTCACCACCCCAGAGGGGAGGGCCGAGCGGGGAGCTGTTTTTT. Combining the CDR3 with reference TRBV18 and TRBJ2-2 gives the whole variable domain NAGVMQNPRHLVRRRGQEARLRCSPMKGHSHVYWYRQLPEEGLKFMVYLQKENIIDESGMPKERFSAEFPKEGPSILRIQQVVRGDSAAYFCASSPPQRGGPSGELFFGEGSRLTVL.

J is TRBJ2-3 and V is TRBV11-3; 12 bases fit TRBD2. Germline-derived CDR1 and CDR2 are SGHNT and YENEEA. V shed 5 bases, J shed 2 bases, and the junction held 14 bases outside the gene matches. The CDR3 covers 19 residues. CDR3 amino acids: CASSPSGRAYEGSTDTQYF. The CDR3 bases are TGTGCCAGCAGCCCTAGCGGGAGGGCCTACGAGGGTTCCACAGATACGCAGTATTTT.

The chain has TRBV5-4 and TRBJ2-5; 8 bases agree with TRBD1. V was pared by 4 bases and J by 5 bases, with 10 bases of the junction left unmatched. This CDR3 contains 15 residues. CDR1 is SGHNT, CDR2 YYREEE, per germline (reference sequence). For the CDR3, the DNA is TGTGCCAGCAGCACCGGGACAGGCCGCCGGGAGACCCAGTACTTC. Amino acid sequence: CASSTGTGRRETQYF.

This clone came up a few times. The chain employs TRBV27 and TRBJ2-7; D is uncertain. The CDR3 totals 13 residues. Germline V lookup: CDR1 MNHEY, CDR2 SMNVEV (reference sequence). Between the trimmed V and J ends, which lost 4 bases and 7 bases, there was a span of 14 bases. The CDR3 bases are TGTGCCAGCAGTTCACAAAACGGGTATGAGCAGTACTTC. Translated: CASSSQNGYEQYF.

Notes on this clone: At the DNA level, this CDR3 is encoded by other sequences in the same sample as well. This chain uses TRBV4-1 with TRBJ2-7; TRBD2 might be the D (7 bases). The germline V and J ends were trimmed by 1 base and 3 bases, with 22 bases remaining between them. This CDR3 comprises 18 residues. Germline CDR1 is MGHRA and CDR2 is YSYEKL. The chain's CDR3 is CASSQGTSGGAYDYEQYF. The CDR3, as DNA: TGCGCCAGCAGCCAAGGGACTAGTGGGGGGGCTTACGACTACGAGCAGTACTTC.

The chain carries TRBV21-1 and TRBJ2-1; no check of the table's D call, TRBD2, against the DNA was made. TRBV21-1 is reported as a pseudogene. The CDR3 has 14 residues. Written as DNA, the CDR3 is TGTGCCAGCAGCAAAGTACGGGGTGGGAATGAGCAGTTCTTC. Amino acid sequence: CASSKVRGGNEQFF.

The rearrangement uses TRBV4-1 and TRBJ1-1, with D unclear. Looked up from germline, CDR1 is MGHRA and CDR2 is YSYEKL. This CDR3 region has 12 residues. Trimming shortened V by 1 base and J by 12 bases, and 12 bases separated the two germline ends. The CDR3 loop reads CASSQVVGGPFF. CDR3 DNA: TGCGCCAGCAGCCAAGTAGTTGGAGGACCTTTCTTT.

V usage is TRBV7-2 and J usage is TRBJ1-4; D ambiguous. Germline CDR1 is SGHTA and CDR2 is FQGNSA. This CDR3 spans 12 amino acids. V lost 5 bases and J 7 bases, leaving 8 bases between the germline ends. The CDR3 coding sequence is TGTGCCAGCAGCCCTCGGGGTGAAAAACTGTTTTTT. It codes for CASSPRGEKLFF.

The genes are TRBV7-9 and TRBJ1-4; D remains ambiguous. This CDR3 has 13 amino acids. Germline assignment: CDR1 SEHNR and CDR2 FQNEAQ (reference sequence). Trimming cost V 1 base and J 11 bases, with 11 bases left between them. DNA for the CDR3: TGTGCCAGCAGCTTAGATGTCCTGGAGAAACTGTTTTTT. Its translation is CASSLDVLEKLFF. The full variable domain, with the rest looked up from reference TRBV7-9 and TRBJ1-4, is DTGVSQNPRHKITKRGQNVTFRCDPISEHNRLYWYRQTLGQGPEFLTYFQNEAQLEKSRLLSDRFSAERPKGSFSTLEIQRTEQGDSAMYLCASSLDVLEKLFFGSGTQLSVL.

The J gene is TRBJ2-7, the V gene TRBV6-1; TRBD1 aligns across 9 bases. Germline V gives CDR1 MNHNS, CDR2 SASEGT. V shed 7 bases and J 5 bases; nucleotides not matched to a gene: 12. There are 15 residues in the CDR3. The CDR3 reads CASNPRGQGLDEQYF. CDR3 DNA sequence: TGTGCCAGCAACCCCCGGGGACAGGGATTAGACGAGCAGTACTTC.

The V and J genes are TRBV4-1 and TRBJ2-7; D may be TRBD2 (5 bases). The CDR3 has 16 amino acids. The germline V and J ends were trimmed by 1 base and 1 base, with 14 bases remaining between them. The germline V gene has CDR1 MGHRA and CDR2 YSYEKL. The CDR3 loop reads CASSQVLLTGSYEQYF. The CDR3 bases are TGCGCCAGCAGCCAAGTTCTATTGACGGGGTCCTACGAGCAGTACTTC.

The CDR3 DNA reads as TGTGCCAGCAGCTTACCGGGACAGGGGACCAGCACTGAAGCTTTCTTT. It translates to CASSLPGQGTSTEAFF. This chain joins TRBV7-9 and TRBJ1-1; 10 bases are shared with TRBD1. CDR1 and CDR2 from the germline V gene are SEHNR and FQNEAQ (reference sequence). With 2 bases clipped from V and 4 bases from J, the junction kept 7 bases outside the gene matches. The CDR3 runs 16 residues.